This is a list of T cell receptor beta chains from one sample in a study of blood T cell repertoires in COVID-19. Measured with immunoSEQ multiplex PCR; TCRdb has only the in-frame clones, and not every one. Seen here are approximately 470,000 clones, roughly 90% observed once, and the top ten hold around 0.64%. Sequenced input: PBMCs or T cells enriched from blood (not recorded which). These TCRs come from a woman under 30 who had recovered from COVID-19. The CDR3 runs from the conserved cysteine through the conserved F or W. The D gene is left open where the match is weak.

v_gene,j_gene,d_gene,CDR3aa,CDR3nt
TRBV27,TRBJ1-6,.,CASSSDPRGISPLHF,TGTGCCAGCAGTTCAGACCCCAGGGGTATTTCACCCCTCCACTTT
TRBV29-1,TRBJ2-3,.,CSVGGLGGGTDTQYF,TGCAGCGTAGGGGGGTTGGGGGGAGGGACAGATACGCAGTATTTT
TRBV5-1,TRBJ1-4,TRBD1,CASTTGGAGEKLFF,TGCGCCAGTACAACAGGGGGCGCCGGGGAAAAACTGTTTTTT
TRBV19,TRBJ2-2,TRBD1,CASSTTGGNTGELFF,TGTGCCAGTAGTACCACAGGGGGGAACACCGGGGAGCTGTTTTTT
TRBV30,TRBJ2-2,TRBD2,CAASGGLTGELFF,TGTGCCGCTAGCGGGGGGCTCACCGGGGAGCTGTTTTTT
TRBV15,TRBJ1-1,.,CATSRGETEAFF,TGTGCCACCAGCAGGGGAGAGACTGAAGCTTTCTTT
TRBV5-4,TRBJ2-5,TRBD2,CASSLDGGAGETQYF,TGTGCCAGCAGCTTAGACGGGGGGGCCGGGGAGACCCAGTACTTC
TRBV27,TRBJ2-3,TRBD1,CASISGGPTDTQYF,TGTGCCAGCATCTCAGGGGGACCCACGGATACGCAGTATTTT
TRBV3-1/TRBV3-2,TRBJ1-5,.,CASSQSMSNQPQHF,TGTGCCAGCAGCCAGAGTATGAGCAATCAGCCCCAGCATTTT
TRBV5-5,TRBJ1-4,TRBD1,CASSRGTGGLNEKLFF,TGTGCCAGCAGCCGCGGGACAGGGGGTCTCAATGAAAAACTGTTTTTT
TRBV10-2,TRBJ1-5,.,CASSEDKNQPQHF,TGCGCCAGCAGTGAGGACAAAAATCAGCCCCAGCATTTT
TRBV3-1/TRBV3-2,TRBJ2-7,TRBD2,CASSQDGYGGGRLSEQYF,TGTGCCAGCAGCCAAGACGGTTACGGGGGGGGCCGGCTGAGCGAGCAGTACTTC
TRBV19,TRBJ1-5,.,CASSIIGLDQPQHF,TGTGCCAGTAGTATTATCGGTCTCGATCAGCCCCAGCATTTT
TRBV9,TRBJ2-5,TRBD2,CASSSRGTSGQETQYF,TGTGCCAGCAGCTCCAGAGGGACTAGCGGACAAGAGACCCAGTACTTC
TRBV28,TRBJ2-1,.,CASSYQGDNEQFF,TGTGCCAGCAGTTACCAGGGCGACAATGAGCAGTTCTTC
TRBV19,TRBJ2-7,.,CASSISGADEQYF,TGTGCCAGTAGTATCTCAGGGGCCGACGAGCAGTACTTC
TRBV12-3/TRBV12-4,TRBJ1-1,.,CASSLLGRGEAFF,TGTGCCAGCAGTTTACTAGGTAGGGGTGAAGCTTTCTTT
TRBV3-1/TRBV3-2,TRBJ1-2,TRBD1,CASSLTGDGYTF,TGTGCCAGCAGCCTAACAGGGGATGGCTACACCTTC
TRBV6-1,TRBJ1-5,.,CASSDPNQPQHF,TGTGCCAGCAGTGATCCTAATCAGCCCCAGCATTTT
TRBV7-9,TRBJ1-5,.,CASSPKGEGNQPQHF,TGTGCCAGCAGCCCAAAAGGGGAGGGCAATCAGCCCCAGCATTTT
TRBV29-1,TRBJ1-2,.,CSVDRGLGYGYTF,TGCAGCGTTGACAGGGGCCTCGGCTATGGCTACACCTTC
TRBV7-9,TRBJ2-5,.,CASSLYSETQYF,TGTGCCAGCAGCTTATACTCAGAGACCCAGTACTTC